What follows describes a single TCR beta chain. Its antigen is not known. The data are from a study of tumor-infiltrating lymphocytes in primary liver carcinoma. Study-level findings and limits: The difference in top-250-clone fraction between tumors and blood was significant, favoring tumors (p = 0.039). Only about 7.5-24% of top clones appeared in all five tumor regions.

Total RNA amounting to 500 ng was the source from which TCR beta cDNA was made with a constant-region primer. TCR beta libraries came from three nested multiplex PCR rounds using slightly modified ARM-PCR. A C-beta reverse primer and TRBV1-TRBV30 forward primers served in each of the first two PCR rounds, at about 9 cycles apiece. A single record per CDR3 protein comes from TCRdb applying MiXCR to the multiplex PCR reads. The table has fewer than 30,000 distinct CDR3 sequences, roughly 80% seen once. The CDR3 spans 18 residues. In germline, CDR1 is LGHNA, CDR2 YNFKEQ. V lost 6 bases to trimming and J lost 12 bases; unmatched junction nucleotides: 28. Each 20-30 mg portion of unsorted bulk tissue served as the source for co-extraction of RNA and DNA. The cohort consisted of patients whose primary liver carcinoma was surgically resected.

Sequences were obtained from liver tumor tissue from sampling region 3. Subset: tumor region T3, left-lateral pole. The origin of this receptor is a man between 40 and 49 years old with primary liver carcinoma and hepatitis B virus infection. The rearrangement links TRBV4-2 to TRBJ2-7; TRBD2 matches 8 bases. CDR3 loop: CASSGKPGLTGGPHEWYF. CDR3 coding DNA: TGTGCCAGCAGTGGAAAACCGGGACTAACGGGAGGGCCACACGAGTGGTACTTC.